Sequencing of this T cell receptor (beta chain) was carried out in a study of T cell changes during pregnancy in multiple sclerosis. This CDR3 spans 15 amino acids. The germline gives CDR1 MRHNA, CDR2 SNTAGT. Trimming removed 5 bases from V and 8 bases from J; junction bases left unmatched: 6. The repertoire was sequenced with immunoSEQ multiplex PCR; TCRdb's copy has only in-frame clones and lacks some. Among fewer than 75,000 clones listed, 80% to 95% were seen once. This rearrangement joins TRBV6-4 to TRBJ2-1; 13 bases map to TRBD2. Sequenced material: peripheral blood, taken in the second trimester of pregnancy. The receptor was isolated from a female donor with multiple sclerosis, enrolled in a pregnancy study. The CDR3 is CASSQLAGGPYEQFF. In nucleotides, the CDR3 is TGTGCCAGCAGTCAACTAGCGGGGGGGCCCTATGAGCAGTTCTTC.